A selection of T cell receptor beta chains follows, all from one sample in a study of shared clonotypes between healthy human individuals. This table comes from immunoSEQ multiplex PCR, and its TCRdb copy is limited to in-frame clones, with some not included. The data contain millions of clones, 90% to 95% of them singletons. Sequencing was done on a sample of naive CD4+ T cells sorted from blood. Receptor source: a man younger than 35 in good health. The CDR3 runs from the conserved cysteine through the conserved F or W. The order of the fields is V gene, clone size, J gene, D gene, CDR3 DNA, CDR3 protein. A D gene is named only where the DNA matches it firmly. The listing skips clone size in some rows; elsewhere it reads once, few, many or a size class.

V: TRBV7-6
size: -
J: TRBJ2-7
D: TRBD1
DNA: TGTGCCAGCAGCGCAGGACAGGGGGCAATTTACGAGCAGTACTTC
CDR3: CASSAGQGAIYEQYF

V: TRBV5-1
size: once
J: TRBJ1-1
D: -
DNA: TGCGCCAGCAGCTTGGGGACAGCGCCCACTGAAGCTTTCTTT
CDR3: CASSLGTAPTEAFF

V: TRBV6-6
size: -
J: TRBJ2-7
D: TRBD1
DNA: TGTGCCAGCAGTTACATGCGGGACAGGGTTTCCTACGAGCAGTACTTC
CDR3: CASSYMRDRVSYEQYF

V: TRBV2
size: -
J: TRBJ1-2
D: TRBD1
DNA: TGTGCCAGCATCATAGGGGACAGCCGGGACTATGGCTACACCTTC
CDR3: CASIIGDSRDYGYTF

V: TRBV19
size: -
J: TRBJ2-3
D: TRBD1
DNA: TGTGCCAGCCATTCTGCCGGGACAGGTAGCACAGATACGCAGTATTTT
CDR3: CASHSAGTGSTDTQYF

V: TRBV14
size: -
J: TRBJ1-3
D: -
DNA: TGTGCCAGCAGCCCAGCCCCCAGGGGAAACACCATATATTTT
CDR3: CASSPAPRGNTIYF

V: TRBV14
size: -
J: TRBJ1-3
D: -
DNA: TGTGCCAGCAGCCTTACCCCATCTGGAAACACCATATATTTT
CDR3: CASSLTPSGNTIYF

V: TRBV30
size: -
J: TRBJ1-3
D: -
DNA: TGTGCCTGGAGTGTACTAGGGGTGGTCATATATTTT
CDR3: CAWSVLGVVIYF

V: TRBV12-2
size: -
J: TRBJ1-6
D: -
DNA: TGTGCAAGTCGCTTTTATCTAAGGCACGATAATTCACCCCTCCACTTT
CDR3: CASRFYLRHDNSPLHF

V: TRBV6-5
size: once
J: TRBJ1-2
D: -
DNA: TGTGCCACCGATGCCGGGAGACGCTACACCTTC
CDR3: CATDAGRRYTF

V: TRBV15
size: -
J: TRBJ2-1
D: TRBD1
DNA: TGTGCCACCAGCAGAGAGACAGGGGGCGCCTACAATGAGCAGTTCTTC
CDR3: CATSRETGGAYNEQFF

V: TRBV6-6
size: -
J: TRBJ1-5
D: TRBD1
DNA: TGTGCCAGCAGTGACAGGGGCAGGAGCAATCAGCCCCAGCATTTT
CDR3: CASSDRGRSNQPQHF

V: TRBV11-2
size: -
J: TRBJ2-7
D: -
DNA: TGTGCCAGCAGCCATGGACTCTTGTCCTACGAGCAGTACTTC
CDR3: CASSHGLLSYEQYF

V: TRBV12-5
size: once
J: TRBJ2-3
D: TRBD1
DNA: TGTGCTAGTGGTTTGGGGACAGGGTCTGCAGATACGCAGTATTTT
CDR3: CASGLGTGSADTQYF

V: TRBV7-2
size: -
J: TRBJ2-7
D: -
DNA: TGTGCCAGCAGCCTAGGGGCCACCTACGAGCAGTACTTC
CDR3: CASSLGATYEQYF

V: TRBV28
size: -
J: TRBJ2-1
D: TRBD2
DNA: TGTGCCAGCAGCAACTACCTTGGACTAGCGGGAGAGTCCTCCTACAATGAGCAGTTCTTC
CDR3: CASSNYLGLAGESSYNEQFF

V: TRBV30
size: -
J: TRBJ1-1
D: -
DNA: TGTGCCTGGACTCTCTCGGGGGGAATGAACACTGAAGCTTTCTTT
CDR3: CAWTLSGGMNTEAFF

V: TRBV6-5
size: -
J: TRBJ2-2
D: -
DNA: TGTGCCAGCACCCGCGGGGAGATCTCCGGGGAGCTGTTTTTT
CDR3: CASTRGEISGELFF

V: TRBV30
size: once
J: TRBJ1-1
D: -
DNA: TGTGCCTGGAGCCCAGACAGTAACGCTGAAGCTTTCTTT
CDR3: CAWSPDSNAEAFF

V: TRBV5-1
size: -
J: TRBJ1-6
D: -
DNA: TGCGCCAGCAGCTTGGATCAAGGGAAAGGATCACCCCTCCACTTT
CDR3: CASSLDQGKGSPLHF

V: TRBV7-8
size: -
J: TRBJ1-1
D: -
DNA: TGTGCCAGCAGCTCAAGGGACGGGAACACTGAAGCTTTCTTT
CDR3: CASSSRDGNTEAFF

V: TRBV2
size: -
J: TRBJ1-6
D: TRBD1
DNA: TGTGCCAGCAGTAAACAGGGGGCGCGCGGAGACTCACCCCTCCACTTT
CDR3: CASSKQGARGDSPLHF

V: TRBV27
size: once
J: TRBJ1-6
D: -
DNA: TGTGCCAGCAGTTTATCCTTCCGAGGGTCCACCTATGCCCTCCACTTT
CDR3: CASSLSFRGSTYALHF

V: TRBV27
size: few
J: TRBJ1-2
D: TRBD1
DNA: TGTGCCACAGGGACAGACTATGGCTACACCTTC
CDR3: CATGTDYGYTF

V: TRBV29-1
size: -
J: TRBJ2-5
D: TRBD1
DNA: TGCAGCACTACAGGGGGCGAGACCCAGTACTTC
CDR3: CSTTGGETQYF

V: TRBV15
size: -
J: TRBJ2-3
D: TRBD2
DNA: TGTGCCACCAGCAGGAAAGCGGGGTCTAGCACAGATACGCAGTATTTT
CDR3: CATSRKAGSSTDTQYF

V: TRBV11-3
size: -
J: TRBJ2-3
D: TRBD2
DNA: TGTGCCAGCAGCTTAGTCGCGGGAGCTACCACAGATACGCAGTATTTT
CDR3: CASSLVAGATTDTQYF

V: TRBV30
size: -
J: TRBJ1-5
D: -
DNA: TGTGCCTGGACCACTTCCGGAACGAATCAGCCCCAGCATTTT
CDR3: CAWTTSGTNQPQHF

V: TRBV5-1
size: -
J: TRBJ2-7
D: TRBD2
DNA: TGCGCCAGCAGCCTGGGACTAGCGGGGGAAGACGAGCAGTACTTC
CDR3: CASSLGLAGEDEQYF

V: TRBV19
size: -
J: TRBJ1-3
D: -
DNA: TGTGCCAGTAGTACAAAGACAACTTCCACAGGAGGAAACACCATATATTTT
CDR3: CASSTKTTSTGGNTIYF

V: TRBV7-2
size: -
J: TRBJ2-7
D: -
DNA: TGTGCCAGCAGCGCCGGGAACGCCCCTTACGAGCAGTACTTC
CDR3: CASSAGNAPYEQYF

V: TRBV19
size: few
J: TRBJ2-2
D: TRBD1
DNA: TGTGCCAGTAGTTCCGGACAGGGAGACACCGGGGAGCTGTTTTTT
CDR3: CASSSGQGDTGELFF

V: TRBV9
size: -
J: TRBJ2-1
D: TRBD2
DNA: TGTGCCAGCAACAGACTAGCGGGTGACAATGAGCAGTTCTTC
CDR3: CASNRLAGDNEQFF

V: TRBV7-2
size: -
J: TRBJ1-4
D: TRBD1
DNA: TGTGCCAGCAGCTTAGCTAGGGGGCTGCGCGAAAAACTGTTTTTT
CDR3: CASSLARGLREKLFF

V: TRBV7-2
size: -
J: TRBJ2-7
D: -
DNA: TGTGCCAGCAGCTTAGCTTTGGATTCCTACGAGCAGTACTTC
CDR3: CASSLALDSYEQYF

V: TRBV2
size: once
J: TRBJ1-6
D: -
DNA: TGTGCCAGCAGTGACTTGGGGCAGGGAAATTCACCCCTCCACTTT
CDR3: CASSDLGQGNSPLHF

V: TRBV18
size: -
J: TRBJ2-6
D: TRBD1
DNA: TGTGCCAGCTCACAGCGACAGGGACCTATGGGGGCCAACGTCCTGACTTTC
CDR3: CASSQRQGPMGANVLTF

V: TRBV29-1
size: once
J: TRBJ2-7
D: TRBD1
DNA: TGCAGCGTTAGGGACAGGGCATCCTACGAGCAGTACTTC
CDR3: CSVRDRASYEQYF

V: TRBV15
size: -
J: TRBJ1-6
D: -
DNA: TGTGCCACCAGCTCGAGGGGGGCTGCGCGGAATTCACCCCTCCACTTT
CDR3: CATSSRGAARNSPLHF

V: TRBV5-1
size: -
J: TRBJ2-2
D: -
DNA: TGCGCCAGCAGCTTAGGAGTATTAAACACCGGGGAGCTGTTTTTT
CDR3: CASSLGVLNTGELFF

V: TRBV5-4
size: -
J: TRBJ1-2
D: -
DNA: TGTGCCAGCAGCTCCTTTCTCGGGGTTAACTATGGCTACACCTTC
CDR3: CASSSFLGVNYGYTF

V: TRBV5-6
size: -
J: TRBJ1-6
D: -
DNA: TGTGCCAGCACGGACACGCGTAATTCACCCCTCCACTTT
CDR3: CASTDTRNSPLHF

V: TRBV2
size: -
J: TRBJ1-5
D: TRBD1
DNA: TGTGCCAGCAGTGATAACAGGGGGATGGGTCAGCCCCAGCATTTT
CDR3: CASSDNRGMGQPQHF

V: TRBV30
size: -
J: TRBJ1-1
D: -
DNA: TGTGCCTGGAGTGTCTCCAGGGGAACTGAAGCTTTCTTT
CDR3: CAWSVSRGTEAFF

V: TRBV6-1
size: -
J: TRBJ1-6
D: -
DNA: TGTGCCAGCAGTGAAAATAGGGGGAGTTCACCCCTCCACTTT
CDR3: CASSENRGSSPLHF

V: TRBV11-2
size: -
J: TRBJ1-4
D: -
DNA: TGTGCCAGCAGCTTAGTAGGAGAAAAACTGTTTTTT
CDR3: CASSLVGEKLFF

V: TRBV6-1
size: -
J: TRBJ2-1
D: TRBD2
DNA: TGTGCCAGCAGTTCCAGCGGGAGCCTTCAGGAGCAGTTCTTC
CDR3: CASSSSGSLQEQFF

V: TRBV2
size: -
J: TRBJ2-2
D: -
DNA: TGTGCCAGCAAAATAGACTGGCCTAGGCCGGAGCTGTTTTTT
CDR3: CASKIDWPRPELFF

V: TRBV28
size: -
J: TRBJ1-1
D: -
DNA: TGTGCCTCTCAAGTCCCTATGAACACTGAAGCTTTCTTT
CDR3: CASQVPMNTEAFF

V: TRBV5-1
size: once
J: TRBJ2-7
D: TRBD1
DNA: TGCGCCAGCAGCCACTCCGGGACAGGGAGCTACGAGCAGTACTTC
CDR3: CASSHSGTGSYEQYF

V: TRBV19
size: once
J: TRBJ2-3
D: TRBD2
DNA: TGTGCCAGTCGAACCGGGACTAGCGGGGGATTGAGCACAGATACGCAGTATTTT
CDR3: CASRTGTSGGLSTDTQYF

V: TRBV29-1
size: -
J: TRBJ2-7
D: TRBD1
DNA: TGCAGCGTCCGCCGGATGACAGGGTTAAACGAGCAGTACTTC
CDR3: CSVRRMTGLNEQYF

V: TRBV6-5
size: -
J: TRBJ1-6
D: TRBD1
DNA: TGTGTCAGCAGCCGGGACAGCTTCTATAATTCACCCCTCCACTTT
CDR3: CVSSRDSFYNSPLHF